The 28 T cell receptor beta chains below were found in one sample sequenced in a study of T cells in Graves' hyperthyroidism and ophthalmopathy. Template material for amplifying TCR beta CDR3 regions consisted of RNA transcripts. The HTBI set primed first-round TCR CDR3 RT-PCR. TCRdb redid the calling of the multiplex PCR reads with MiXCR, one entry per CDR3 protein. The sample has some 570,000 distinct CDR3 sequences; more than 13% are singletons. What was sequenced was blood. These receptors were obtained from a woman aged 18-29 years with Graves' ophthalmopathy.

This clonotype showed up just a few times. This chain connects TRBV4-2 to TRBJ2-1; D gene uncertain. This CDR3 has 14 residues. With 1 base removed from V and 6 bases from J, the gap between germline ends came to 10 bases. Germline values: CDR1 LGHNA, CDR2 YNFKEQ. CDR3 DNA sequence: TGTGCCAGCAGCCAAGTTTCTCAGATCAATGAGCAGTTCTTC. Its protein product is CASSQVSQINEQFF.

This clonotype was counted at least ten times. This rearrangement joins TRBV6-5 to TRBJ2-7; TRBD2 agrees at 8 bases. This CDR3 comprises 14 residues. The V segment lost 1 base and the J segment 7 bases; nucleotides outside the gene matches: 6. Germline V CDR1 and CDR2: MNHEY, SVGAGI. The CDR3 coding sequence is TGTGCCAGCAGTTACTACGGGAGGGCGGGGGAGCAGTACTTC. Protein product: CASSYYGRAGEQYF.

The sample holds many counts of this clonotype. The chain joins TRBV20-1 to TRBJ2-7; the D gene is possibly TRBD2 (6 bases). The V end lost 1 base, the J end lost 3 bases, and 7 bases lay between the germline ends. Germline assignment: CDR1 DFQATT and CDR2 SNEGSKA (reference sequence). The CDR3 totals 12 residues. Here the CDR3 reads CSARAGVYEQYF. CDR3 DNA sequence: TGCAGTGCTAGAGCGGGGGTCTACGAGCAGTACTTC.

Only a few counts were recorded for this clonotype. The chain recombines TRBV19 with TRBJ2-1; 10 bases align to TRBD2. Germline assignment: CDR1 LNHDA and CDR2 SQIVND (reference sequence). The J segment lost 3 bases and the V segment lost 5 bases, leaving 13 bases of the junction unmatched. This CDR3 contains 18 residues. CDR3: CASSAKTGTSARYNEQFF. The CDR3 DNA reads TGTGCCAGTAGTGCTAAGACCGGGACTAGCGCCCGCTACAATGAGCAGTTCTTC.

This clonotype was observed many times. V gene TRBV27 combines with J gene TRBJ2-1; the match to TRBD2 covers 13 bases. V dropped 1 base and J dropped 6; count of bases not matched to a gene: 3. This CDR3 comprises 16 residues. Germline-derived CDR1 and CDR2 are MNHEY and SMNVEV (reference sequence). This chain's CDR3 is CASSLLTSGRGNEQFF. CDR3 DNA sequence: TGTGCCAGCAGTTTATTAACTAGCGGGAGGGGCAATGAGCAGTTCTTC.

This clonotype has ten or more counts. This chain connects TRBV4-3 to TRBJ2-1; 9 positions match TRBD2. CDR1 LGHNA and CDR2 YSLEER come from the germline V gene. Trimming at V came to 0 bases and at J to 8 bases, leaving 5 bases not matched to a gene. The CDR3 is 15 amino acids. The CDR3 here is CASSQDPSGNYEQFF. Written as DNA, the CDR3 is TGCGCCAGCAGCCAAGATCCTAGCGGGAACTATGAGCAGTTCTTC.

In this sample, this clonotype turned up a few times. The chain links TRBV30 to TRBJ2-7; perhaps D is TRBD1 or TRBD2 (5 bases each). Germline V gives CDR1 GTSNPN, CDR2 SVGIG (reference sequence). This CDR3 has 15 residues. Trimming shortened V by 1 base and J by 0 bases, and 13 bases separated the two germline ends. CDR3 DNA: TGTGCCTGGAGTGAGCCGGGGACGATCTCCTACGAGCAGTACTTC. Translated: CAWSEPGTISYEQYF.

This chain uses TRBV6-4 with TRBJ2-3; TRBD1 matches 9 bases. V shed 7 bases and J 4 bases; nucleotides not matched to a gene: 6. The CDR3 totals 14 residues. Germline values: CDR1 MRHNA, CDR2 SNTAGT. CDR3 sequence (DNA): TGTGCCAGCACGGGGACAGGGAACGCAGATACGCAGTATTTT. Amino acid sequence: CASTGTGNADTQYF.

This clonotype was seen repeatedly, ten times or more. The rearrangement links TRBV2 to TRBJ1-6; 7 positions agree with TRBD1. The germline V gene encodes CDR1 SNHLY and CDR2 FYNNEI. Unmatched junction bases numbered 2, after V lost 1 base and J lost 8 bases. The CDR3 extends over 14 amino acids. CDR3 amino acids: CASSEEGAYSPLHF. CDR3 nucleotides: TGTGCCAGCAGTGAAGAGGGGGCCTATTCACCCCTCCACTTT.

Many counts were recorded for this clonotype. The J gene is TRBJ1-5, the V gene TRBV6-1, with 9 nucleotides matching TRBD1. The germline V gene encodes CDR1 MNHNS and CDR2 SASEGT. The CDR3 loop spans 17 amino acids. The V segment lost 7 bases and the J segment 7 bases; nucleotides outside the gene matches: 17. The CDR3, as DNA: TGTGCCAGCACCCACTGGGGCCGGGACAGGGAGGACCAGCCCCAGCATTTT. This sequence encodes CASTHWGRDREDQPQHF.

Turning to this clonotype: This CDR3 is missing its conserved last phenylalanine or tryptophan, likely due to a read error. This chain connects TRBV6-1 to TRBJ2-1; possible D gene TRBD2, 5 bases. Trimming pared 0 bases from V and 1 base from J, leaving 7 bases between. The CDR3 has 15 amino acids. CDR1 and CDR2 (germline): MNHNS, SASEGT. CDR3: CASSEAGRSYNEQFL. CDR3 bases: TGTGCCAGCAGTGAAGCGGGGAGATCCTACAATGAGCAGTTCCTC.

This clonotype has only a few counts. This may come from a read error, since a much larger clone is one base off. The CDR3 DNA is TGTGCCAGCAGTGTACTAGCGGTTAGCTCCTACGAGCAGTGCTTC. It codes for CASSVLAVSSYEQCF. The chain carries TRBV6-2 or TRBV6-3 and TRBJ2-7, with 8 bases aligning to TRBD2. Per the germline V gene, CDR1 is MNHEY and CDR2 is SVGEGT. This CDR3 spans 15 amino acids.

The chain has TRBV5-4 and TRBJ2-1; 10 positions agree with TRBD2. This CDR3 comprises 14 residues. Looked up from germline, CDR1 is SGHNT and CDR2 is YYREEE (reference sequence). The trim removed 7 bases at V and 5 bases at J, leaving 6 bases unmatched. The CDR3 is CASPAGGPDNEQFF. Written as DNA, the CDR3 is TGTGCCAGCCCAGCGGGAGGGCCCGACAATGAGCAGTTCTTC. Filled out from reference TRBV5-4 and TRBJ2-1, the complete variable domain reads ETGVTQSPTHLIKTRGQQVTLRCSSQSGHNTVSWYQQALGQGPQFIFQYYREEENGRGNFPPRFSGLQFPNYSSELNVNALELDDSALYLCASPAGGPDNEQFFGPGTRLTVL.

The V and J genes are TRBV20-1 and TRBJ2-7; D ambiguous. Between the trimmed V and J ends, which lost 6 bases and 0 bases, there was a span of 21 bases. Looked up from germline, CDR1 is DFQATT and CDR2 is SNEGSKA (reference sequence). There are 16 residues in the CDR3. DNA for the CDR3: TGCAGTGCCATAATCCCAAGTCGACACGACTCCTACGAGCAGTACTTC. As protein: CSAIIPSRHDSYEQYF.

This clonotype was observed many times. V and J are TRBV3-1 and TRBJ1-1; 11 nucleotides agree with TRBD1. The germline CDR1 and CDR2 sequences are LGHDT and YNNKEL (reference sequence). The CDR3 runs to 15 residues. V trimming: 5 bases; J trimming: 6 bases; junction bases outside the gene matches: 8. The CDR3 region is CASSTMAGQGAEAFF. The DNA of the CDR3 is TGTGCCAGCAGCACAATGGCGGGACAGGGGGCTGAAGCTTTCTTT.

This clonotype has a count of ten or more. V gene TRBV28 combines with J gene TRBJ2-1; D remains ambiguous. Trimming pared 4 bases from V and 7 bases from J, leaving 14 bases between. The germline V gene has CDR1 MDHEN and CDR2 SYDVKM. The CDR3 is made up of 14 amino acids. CDR3: CASSSSNDPNEQFF. The CDR3 bases are TGTGCCAGCAGTTCTTCTAACGACCCAAATGAGCAGTTCTTC. The full variable domain, its missing parts supplied by reference TRBV28 and TRBJ2-1, is DVKVTQSSRYLVKRTGEKVFLECVQDMDHENMFWYRQDPGLGLRLIYFSYDVKMKEKGDIPEGYSVSREKKERFSLILESASTNQTSMYLCASSSSNDPNEQFFGPGTRLTVL.

This clonotype was seen many times. The DNA for the CDR3 is TGTGCCAGCAGCTTGCGGACCCGGAACACTGAAGCTTTCTTT. Protein product: CASSLRTRNTEAFF. V usage is TRBV7-2 and J usage is TRBJ1-1; D not certain. The CDR3 contains 14 residues. Germline V gene data show CDR1 as SGHTA and CDR2 as FQGNSA. V was shortened by 3 bases and J by 1 base, with 9 bases between the two germline ends.

This clonotype was counted ten times or more. The chain carries TRBV7-8 and TRBJ2-1; no clear D. In germline, CDR1 is SGHVS, CDR2 FQNEAQ. Trimming cost V 1 base and J 4 bases, with 11 bases left between them. The CDR3 has 15 amino acids. CDR3 sequence reads: CASSLVAGKYNEQFF. The CDR3 DNA is TGTGCCAGCAGCTTAGTAGCAGGAAAGTACAATGAGCAGTTCTTC.

There are many counts of this clonotype. The chain joins TRBV12-3 or TRBV12-4 to TRBJ1-2; unclear D gene. CDR3 length: 15 residues. V dropped 5 bases and J dropped 3 bases, with 16 bases sitting between them. The CDR3 is CASSTSGDRYYGYTF. In DNA form, the CDR3 reads TGTGCCAGCAGTACTTCTGGGGATAGGTACTATGGCTACACCTTC.

The CDR3: CSVEVYSNQPQHF. In nucleotides, the CDR3 is TGCAGCGTTGAAGTTTATAGCAATCAGCCCCAGCATTTT. The chain employs TRBV29-1 and TRBJ1-5; D call uncertain. Trimming removed 1 base from V and 0 bases from J, with 4 bases in between. The CDR3 spans 13 residues. Germline V lookup: CDR1 SQVTM, CDR2 ANQGSEA.

The sample holds many counts of this clonotype. The J gene is TRBJ1-5, the V gene TRBV10-3; 9 bases match TRBD1. Germline loops: CDR1 ENHRY, CDR2 SYGVKD. The CDR3 has 15 residues. The V gene end was trimmed by 5 bases and the J gene end by 4 bases; junction bases not matched to a gene: 6. The CDR3 DNA sequence: TGTGCCATCAGTCCTACAGACAGGGGGAATCAGCCCCAGCATTTT. Amino acid sequence: CAISPTDRGNQPQHF.

V is TRBV7-9 and J is TRBJ2-5; D is tentatively TRBD1 or TRBD2 (5 bases each). V was clipped by 4 bases and J by 3 bases, with 15 bases between them. Germline CDR1 reads SEHNR; CDR2 reads FQNEAQ (reference sequence). The CDR3 covers 15 residues. CDR3 bases: TGTGCCAGCAGCTCAATAGGGACGGACAAAGAGACCCAGTACTTC. Translation gives CASSSIGTDKETQYF. The complete variable domain, with remaining parts taken from reference TRBV7-9 and TRBJ2-5, reads DTGVSQNPRHKITKRGQNVTFRCDPISEHNRLYWYRQTLGQGPEFLTYFQNEAQLEKSRLLSDRFSAERPKGSFSTLEIQRTEQGDSAMYLCASSSIGTDKETQYFGPGTRLLVL.

In this sample, this clonotype turned up many times. The chain is built from TRBV3-1 and TRBJ2-7; D gene unclear. The CDR3 has 12 residues. Trimming shortened V by 3 bases and J by 6 bases, and 9 bases separated the two germline ends. The germline gives CDR1 LGHDT, CDR2 YNNKEL (reference sequence). CDR3 loop: CASSQGQSEQYF. The DNA for the CDR3 is TGTGCCAGCAGCCAGGGCCAGTCCGAGCAGTACTTC.

At least ten counts were recorded for this clonotype. The chain carries TRBV12-3 or TRBV12-4 and TRBJ2-3; 9 nucleotides match TRBD1. The V and J ends lost 4 bases and 5 bases, in that order; junction bases with no gene match: 13. This CDR3 comprises 17 residues. The CDR3 reads CASSSYWGTGIQDTQYF. The CDR3 DNA follows: TGTGCCAGCAGTTCTTATTGGGGGACAGGGATTCAAGATACGCAGTATTTT.

This clonotype has a count of ten or more. The V call is TRBV3-1, the J call TRBJ1-5; D gene ambiguous. The V gene lost 0 bases and the J gene lost 1 base, with 4 bases spanning the gap. CDR3 length: 14 amino acids. Germline V gene sequence: CDR1 LGHDT, CDR2 YNNKEL (reference sequence). The CDR3 is CASSQDQSNQPQHF. The DNA of the CDR3 is TGTGCCAGCAGCCAAGACCAGAGCAATCAGCCCCAGCATTTT. Using reference TRBV3-1 and TRBJ1-5 for the parts outside the CDR3, the full variable domain is DTAVSQTPKYLVTQMGNDKSIKCEQNLGHDTMYWYKQDSKKFLKIMFSYNNKELIINETVPNRFSPKSPDKAHLNLHINSLELGDSAVYFCASSQDQSNQPQHFGDGTRLSIL.

This clonotype has at least ten counts. This chain links TRBV6-1 with TRBJ1-5, with 7 bases fitting TRBD1. Germline V gives CDR1 MNHNS, CDR2 SASEGT. J was trimmed by 6 bases and V by 5 bases; bases with no gene match: 7. This CDR3 comprises 14 residues. As DNA, the CDR3 is TGTGCCAGCAGTCTCAGGACAGGCGGTCAGCCCCAGCATTTT. It yields the protein CASSLRTGGQPQHF.

This chain joins TRBV7-3 and TRBJ2-3; the match to TRBD2 covers 15 bases. The germline V gene has CDR1 SGHTA and CDR2 FQGTGA. J gave up 3 bases and V 6 bases, and 4 bases lay outside the gene matches. The CDR3 has 16 residues. The CDR3, as DNA: TGTGCCAGCAGAAAGGGACTAGCGGGAGGTACAGATACGCAGTATTTT. Amino acid sequence: CASRKGLAGGTDTQYF.

In this sample, this clonotype turned up many times. CDR3 residues: CASLTTGLAAGNEQFF. CDR3 DNA: TGTGCCAGTCTCACTACGGGACTAGCGGCTGGCAATGAGCAGTTCTTC. V and J are TRBV2 and TRBJ2-1; 11 positions match TRBD2. CDR3 length: 16 amino acids. V lost 9 bases, J lost 6 bases, and 13 bases stayed unmatched. Per germline, CDR1 SNHLY and CDR2 FYNNEI. Together with reference TRBV2 and TRBJ2-1, the CDR3 gives the full variable domain: EPEVTQTPSHQVTQMGQEVILRCVPISNHLYFYWYRQILGQKVEFLVSFYNNEISEKSEIFDDQFSVERPDGSNFTLKIRSTKLEDSAMYFCASLTTGLAAGNEQFFGPGTRLTVL.